This T cell receptor (beta chain) is drawn from a study of early T cells in non-severe SARS-CoV-2 infection. Unique molecular identifiers were added to individual cDNA molecules. One entry per CDR3 protein results from TCRdb running MiXCR on the 5' RACE reads. The sample contains fewer than 75,000 distinct CDR3 sequences, 20% to 25% of which appear only once. Germline V lookup: CDR1 SGDLS, CDR2 YYNGEE. The V and J ends lost 0 bases and 4 bases, in that order; junction bases with no gene match: 4. CDR3 length: 16 amino acids. The sequence was obtained from an adult who was a healthcare worker with PCR-confirmed SARS-CoV-2 infection or an uninfected control (not recorded which). The chain couples TRBV9 to TRBJ1-2; 12 nucleotides line up with TRBD1. The sample in question was whole blood, obtained at baseline. The CDR3 is CASSVAGTGGTYGYTF. Here the CDR3 DNA reads TGTGCCAGCAGCGTAGCTGGGACAGGGGGCACCTATGGCTACACCTTC.